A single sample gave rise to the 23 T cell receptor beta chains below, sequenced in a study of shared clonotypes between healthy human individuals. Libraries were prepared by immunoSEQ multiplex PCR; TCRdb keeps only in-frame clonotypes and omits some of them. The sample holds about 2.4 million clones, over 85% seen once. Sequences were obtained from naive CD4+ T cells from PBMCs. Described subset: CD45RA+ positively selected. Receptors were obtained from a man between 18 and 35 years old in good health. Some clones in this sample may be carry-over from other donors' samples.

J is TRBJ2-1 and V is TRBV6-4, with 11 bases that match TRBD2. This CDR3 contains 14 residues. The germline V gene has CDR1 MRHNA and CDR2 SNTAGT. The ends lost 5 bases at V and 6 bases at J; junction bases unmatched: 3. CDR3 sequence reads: CASSLSGGGNEQFF. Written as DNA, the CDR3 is TGTGCCAGCAGTCTTAGCGGGGGGGGCAATGAGCAGTTCTTC.

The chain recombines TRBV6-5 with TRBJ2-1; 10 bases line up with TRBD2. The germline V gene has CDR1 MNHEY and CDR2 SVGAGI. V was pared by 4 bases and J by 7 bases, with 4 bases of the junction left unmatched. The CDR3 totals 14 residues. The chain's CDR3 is CASSSASGGNEQFF. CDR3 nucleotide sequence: TGTGCCAGCAGTTCGGCTAGCGGGGGAAATGAGCAGTTCTTC.

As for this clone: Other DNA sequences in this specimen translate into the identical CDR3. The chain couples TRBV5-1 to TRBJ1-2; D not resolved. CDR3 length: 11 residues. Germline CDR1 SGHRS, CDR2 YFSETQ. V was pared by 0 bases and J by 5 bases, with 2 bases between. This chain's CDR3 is CASSLGYGYTF. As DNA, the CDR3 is TGCGCCAGCAGCTTGGGGTATGGCTACACCTTC.

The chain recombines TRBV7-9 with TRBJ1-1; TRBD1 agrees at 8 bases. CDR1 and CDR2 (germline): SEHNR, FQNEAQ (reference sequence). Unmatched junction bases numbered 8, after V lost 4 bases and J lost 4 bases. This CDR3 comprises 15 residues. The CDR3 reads CASSSSDRASTEAFF. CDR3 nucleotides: TGTGCCAGCAGCTCCTCGGACAGGGCCAGCACTGAAGCTTTCTTT.

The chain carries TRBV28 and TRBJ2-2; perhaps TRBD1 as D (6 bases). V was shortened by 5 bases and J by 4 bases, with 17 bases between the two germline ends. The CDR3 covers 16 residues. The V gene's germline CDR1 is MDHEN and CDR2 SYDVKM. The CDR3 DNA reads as TGTGCCAGCAGTCCTTTAGGGGGAGCGGTCACCGGGGAGCTGTTTTTT. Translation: CASSPLGGAVTGELFF.

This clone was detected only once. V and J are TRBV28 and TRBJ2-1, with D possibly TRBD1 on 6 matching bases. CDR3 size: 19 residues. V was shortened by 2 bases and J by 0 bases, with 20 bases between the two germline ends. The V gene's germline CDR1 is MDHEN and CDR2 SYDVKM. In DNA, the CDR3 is TGTGCCAGCAGTTTACGGAGCCGGGGACACCCAAACTCCTACAATGAGCAGTTCTTC. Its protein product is CASSLRSRGHPNSYNEQFF.

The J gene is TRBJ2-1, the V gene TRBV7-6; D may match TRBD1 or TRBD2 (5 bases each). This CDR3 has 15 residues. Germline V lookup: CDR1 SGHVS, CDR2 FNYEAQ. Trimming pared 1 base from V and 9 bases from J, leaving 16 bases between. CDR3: CASSLVGDAGGEQFF. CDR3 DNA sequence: TGTGCCAGCAGCTTAGTGGGGGACGCGGGCGGTGAGCAGTTCTTC. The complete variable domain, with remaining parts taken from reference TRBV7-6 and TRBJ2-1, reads GAGVSQSPRYKVTKRGQDVALRCDPISGHVSLYWYRQALGQGPEFLTYFNYEAQQDKSGLPNDRFSAERPEGSISTLTIQRTEQRDSAMYRCASSLVGDAGGEQFFGPGTRLTVL.

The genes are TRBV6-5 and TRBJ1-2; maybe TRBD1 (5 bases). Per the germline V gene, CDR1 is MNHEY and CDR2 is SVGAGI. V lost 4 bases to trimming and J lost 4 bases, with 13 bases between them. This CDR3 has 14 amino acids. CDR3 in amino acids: CASSLGPEGYGYTF. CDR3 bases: TGTGCCAGCAGTTTGGGACCCGAGGGCTATGGCTACACCTTC.

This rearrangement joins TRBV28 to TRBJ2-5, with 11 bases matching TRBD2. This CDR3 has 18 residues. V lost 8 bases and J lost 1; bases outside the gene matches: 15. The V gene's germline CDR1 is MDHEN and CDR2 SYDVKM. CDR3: CASGRTTSGKPSQETQYF. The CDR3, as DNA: TGTGCCAGCGGACGAACGACTAGCGGGAAGCCCAGCCAAGAGACCCAGTACTTC.

In DNA, the CDR3 is TGCGCCAGCAGCTCTCGACAGGGACGCTACGAGCAGTACTTC. Amino acid sequence: CASSSRQGRYEQYF. The rearrangement joins TRBV5-1 to TRBJ2-7; 7 bases are shared with TRBD1. The CDR3 is 14 amino acids. Germline loops: CDR1 SGHRS, CDR2 YFSETQ. V lost 3 bases, J lost 3 bases, and 6 bases stayed unmatched.

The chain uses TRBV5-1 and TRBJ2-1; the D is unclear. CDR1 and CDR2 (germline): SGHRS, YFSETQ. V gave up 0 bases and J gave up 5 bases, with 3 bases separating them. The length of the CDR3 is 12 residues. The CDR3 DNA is TGCGCCAGCAGCTTGGCAGACAATGAGCAGTTCTTC. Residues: CASSLADNEQFF. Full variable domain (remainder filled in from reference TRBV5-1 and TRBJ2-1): KAGVTQTPRYLIKTRGQQVTLSCSPISGHRSVSWYQQTPGQGLQFLFEYFSETQRNKGNFPGRFSGRQFSNSRSEMNVSTLELGDSALYLCASSLADNEQFFGPGTRLTVL.

Here the CDR3 DNA reads TGCGCCAGCAGCATCGGACTAGCGGGAGGAGATGAGCAGTTCTTC. It codes for CASSIGLAGGDEQFF. This chain uses TRBV5-1 with TRBJ2-1; 14 nucleotides match TRBD2. Germline V gene lookup returns CDR1 SGHRS and CDR2 YFSETQ. The CDR3 is 15 residues long. Germline trimming cut 4 bases from V and 8 bases from J; bases unmatched to any gene: 5.

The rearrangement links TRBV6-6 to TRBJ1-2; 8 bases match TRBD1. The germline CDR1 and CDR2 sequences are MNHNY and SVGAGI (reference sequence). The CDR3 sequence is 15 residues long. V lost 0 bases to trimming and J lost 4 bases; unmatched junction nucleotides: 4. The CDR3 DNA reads TGTGCCAGCAGTTACTCCGGGACAGGTGCCTATGGCTACACCTTC. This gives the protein CASSYSGTGAYGYTF.

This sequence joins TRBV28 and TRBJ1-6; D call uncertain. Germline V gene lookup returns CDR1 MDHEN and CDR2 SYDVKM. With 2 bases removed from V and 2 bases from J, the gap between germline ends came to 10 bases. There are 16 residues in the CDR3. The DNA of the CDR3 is TGTGCCAGCAGTTTAACCCCCACAGCCTATAATTCACCCCTCCACTTT. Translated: CASSLTPTAYNSPLHF.

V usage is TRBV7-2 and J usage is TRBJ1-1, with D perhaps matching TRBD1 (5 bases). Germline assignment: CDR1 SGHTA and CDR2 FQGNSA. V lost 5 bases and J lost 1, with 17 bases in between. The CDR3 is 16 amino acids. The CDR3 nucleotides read TGTGCCAGCAGCCCGGCTGGGGCGGCATGGAACACTGAAGCTTTCTTT. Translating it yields CASSPAGAAWNTEAFF.

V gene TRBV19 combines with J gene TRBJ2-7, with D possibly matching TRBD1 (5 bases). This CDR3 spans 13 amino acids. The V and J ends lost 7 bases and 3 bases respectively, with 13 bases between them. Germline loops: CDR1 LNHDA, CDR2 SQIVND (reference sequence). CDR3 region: CASTGPQDYEQYF. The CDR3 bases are TGTGCCAGTACCGGACCACAGGACTACGAGCAGTACTTC.

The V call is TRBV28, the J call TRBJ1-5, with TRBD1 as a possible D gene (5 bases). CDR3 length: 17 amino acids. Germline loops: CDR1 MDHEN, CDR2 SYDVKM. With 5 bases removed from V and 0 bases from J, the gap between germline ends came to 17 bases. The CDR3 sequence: CASSTPASGYSNQPQHF. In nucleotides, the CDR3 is TGTGCCAGCAGTACTCCAGCCTCAGGGTATAGCAATCAGCCCCAGCATTTT. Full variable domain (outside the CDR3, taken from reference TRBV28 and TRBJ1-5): DVKVTQSSRYLVKRTGEKVFLECVQDMDHENMFWYRQDPGLGLRLIYFSYDVKMKEKGDIPEGYSVSREKKERFSLILESASTNQTSMYLCASSTPASGYSNQPQHFGDGTRLSIL.

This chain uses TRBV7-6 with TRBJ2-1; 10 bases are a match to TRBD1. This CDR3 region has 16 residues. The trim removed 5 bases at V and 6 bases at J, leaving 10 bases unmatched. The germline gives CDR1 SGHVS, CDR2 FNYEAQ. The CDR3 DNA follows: TGTGCCAGCAGCGGGGGGGACAGGGGTCGTCTCAATGAGCAGTTCTTC. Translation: CASSGGDRGRLNEQFF.

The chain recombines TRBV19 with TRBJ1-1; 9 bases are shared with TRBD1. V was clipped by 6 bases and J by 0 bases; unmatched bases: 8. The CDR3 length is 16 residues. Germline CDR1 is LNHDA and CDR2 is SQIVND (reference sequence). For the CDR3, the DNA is TGTGCCAGTAGGGGACAGGGCGGACTCATGAACACTGAAGCTTTCTTT. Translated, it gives CASRGQGGLMNTEAFF.

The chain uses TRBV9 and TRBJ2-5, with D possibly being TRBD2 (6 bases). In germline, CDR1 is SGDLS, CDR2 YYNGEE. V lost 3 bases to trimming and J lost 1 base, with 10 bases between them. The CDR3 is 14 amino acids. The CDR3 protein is CASSEASVQETQYF. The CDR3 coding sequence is TGTGCCAGCAGCGAAGCTAGCGTCCAAGAGACCCAGTACTTC.

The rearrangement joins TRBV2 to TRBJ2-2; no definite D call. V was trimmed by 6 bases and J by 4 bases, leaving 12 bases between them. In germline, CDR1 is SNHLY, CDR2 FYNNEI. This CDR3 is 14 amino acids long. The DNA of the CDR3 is TGTGCCAGCAGCCCTTCGGCTGTCACCGGGGAGCTGTTTTTT. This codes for CASSPSAVTGELFF.

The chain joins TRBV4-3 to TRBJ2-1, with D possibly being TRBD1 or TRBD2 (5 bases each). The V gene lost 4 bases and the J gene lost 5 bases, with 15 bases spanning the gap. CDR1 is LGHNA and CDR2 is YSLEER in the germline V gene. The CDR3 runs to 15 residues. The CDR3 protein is CASSRGPEGNNEQFF. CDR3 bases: TGCGCCAGCAGCCGGGGACCCGAGGGGAACAATGAGCAGTTCTTC.

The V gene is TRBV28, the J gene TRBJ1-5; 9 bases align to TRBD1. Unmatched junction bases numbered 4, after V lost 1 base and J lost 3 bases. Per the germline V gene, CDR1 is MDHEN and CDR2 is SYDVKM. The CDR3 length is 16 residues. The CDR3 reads CASSLSDRGYNQPQHF. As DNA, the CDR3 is TGTGCCAGCAGTTTATCGGACAGGGGATACAATCAGCCCCAGCATTTT.